The next 3 T cell receptor beta chains were all read from a single sample in a study of blood T cell repertoires in COVID-19. The protocol was immunoSEQ multiplex PCR, while the TCRdb copy is restricted to in-frame clones and leaves out a portion. This sample has some 250,000 clones, with 70% to 85% found just once. The specimen was peripheral blood. The receptor source for this set is an elderly woman with acute or convalescent COVID-19.

This chain joins TRBV27 and TRBJ1-3; D not certain. Germline V gene sequence: CDR1 MNHEY, CDR2 SMNVEV (reference sequence). This CDR3 is 14 amino acids long. Trimming removed 6 bases at V and 0 bases at J, with 9 bases between. The CDR3, as DNA: TGTGCCAGCAGCCTAACTAGCTCTGGAAACACCATATATTTT. Its translation: CASSLTSSGNTIYF.

This sequence joins TRBV5-1 and TRBJ2-5, with TRBD2 matching 7 bases. From germline, CDR1 is SGHRS and CDR2 YFSETQ. With 5 bases clipped from V and 5 bases from J, the junction kept 12 bases outside the gene matches. This CDR3 comprises 15 residues. The CDR3, as DNA: TGCGCCAGCAGACCAAGCGGGGTCTTGGGGGAGACCCAGTACTTC. This translates into CASRPSGVLGETQYF.

The V gene is TRBV28, the J gene TRBJ1-6; 8 bases align to TRBD1. V lost 6 bases to trimming and J lost 9 bases; unmatched junction nucleotides: 10. Germline V lookup: CDR1 MDHEN, CDR2 SYDVKM. The CDR3 runs to 15 residues. CDR3 residues: CASRGGQGLISPLHF. CDR3 nucleotides: TGTGCCAGCAGAGGAGGACAGGGTCTGATTTCACCCCTCCACTTT. The full variable domain, its missing parts supplied by reference TRBV28 and TRBJ1-6, is DVKVTQSSRYLVKRTGEKVFLECVQDMDHENMFWYRQDPGLGLRLIYFSYDVKMKEKGDIPEGYSVSREKKERFSLILESASTNQTSMYLCASRGGQGLISPLHFGNGTRLTVT.